A single sample is the source of the 32 T cell receptor beta chains below, sequenced in a study of blood T cell repertoires in COVID-19. The table came from immunoSEQ multiplex PCR; TCRdb's copy has only in-frame clones and leaves some out. In the table there are 150,000 to 200,000 clones, 86% of which are singletons. The sequenced sample consisted of PBMCs or T cells enriched from blood (not recorded which). These receptors all stem from a woman aged 40 to 55 in a cohort exposed to, infected with or recovered from COVID-19 (not recorded which).

The chain links TRBV24-1 to TRBJ2-1; 10 bases line up with TRBD1. This CDR3 spans 16 amino acids. V gave up 4 bases and J gave up 5 bases; unmatched junction bases: 7. Germline V lookup: CDR1 KGHDR, CDR2 SFDVKD. The CDR3 coding sequence is TGTGCCACCAGTGACCCCGGACAGGGGGACGACAATGAGCAGTTCTTC. This sequence encodes CATSDPGQGDDNEQFF.

This chain connects TRBV16 to TRBJ2-7, with D possibly matching TRBD1 (6 bases). The V gene lost 7 bases and the J gene lost 6 bases, with 19 bases spanning the gap. The CDR3 extends over 14 amino acids. The germline gives CDR1 KGHSY, CDR2 FQNENV. For the CDR3, the DNA is TGTGCCAGCACTTCCAATACGTTGGGGGCCGAGCAGTACTTC. Translating it yields CASTSNTLGAEQYF.

This clone was picked up many times. The rearrangement links TRBV5-4 to TRBJ2-2; a weak D match, TRBD2 (6 bases). The CDR3 sequence is 16 residues long. Trimming shortened V by 3 bases and J by 4 bases, and 16 bases separated the two germline ends. The V gene's germline CDR1 is SGHNT and CDR2 YYREEE (reference sequence). Written as DNA, the CDR3 is TGTGCCAGCAGCTGGGACTTAGGGTTGGGCACCGGGGAGCTGTTTTTT. Translation: CASSWDLGLGTGELFF.

The V gene is TRBV9, the J gene TRBJ2-1; 12 positions match TRBD2. CDR1 and CDR2 (germline): SGDLS, YYNGEE. The V gene end was trimmed by 3 bases and the J gene end by 1 base; junction bases not matched to a gene: 5. The CDR3 consists of 17 residues. In DNA, the CDR3 is TGTGCCAGCAGCGCTAGCGGGAGGGCCGATTCCTACAATGAGCAGTTCTTC. Protein sequence: CASSASGRADSYNEQFF.

The chain is built from TRBV24-1 and TRBJ2-1, with TRBD2 matching 9 bases. Trimming removed 0 bases from V and 5 bases from J; junction bases left unmatched: 4. The CDR3 extends over 16 amino acids. Germline loops: CDR1 KGHDR, CDR2 SFDVKD. The CDR3 is CATSDLRSSGNNEQFF. Here the CDR3 DNA reads TGTGCCACCAGTGATTTGCGTTCTAGCGGGAACAATGAGCAGTTCTTC.

In its sample, this clone was seen once. V gene TRBV10-3 combines with J gene TRBJ1-1; D remains ambiguous. Germline-derived CDR1 and CDR2 are ENHRY and SYGVKD. V lost 1 base and J 3 bases, leaving 18 bases between the germline ends. This CDR3 comprises 17 residues. CDR3: CAISEYRSGPEDTEAFF. The CDR3 DNA follows: TGTGCCATCAGTGAGTACCGTAGCGGCCCCGAGGACACTGAAGCTTTCTTT.

This clone was observed a handful of times. J is TRBJ1-2 and V is TRBV13, with 7 bases that match TRBD1. Trimming removed 5 bases from V and 6 bases from J; junction bases left unmatched: 12. There are 15 residues in the CDR3. The V gene's germline CDR1 is PRHDT and CDR2 FYEKMQ (reference sequence). The CDR3 loop reads CASSANRGGLHGYTF. In DNA, the CDR3 is TGTGCCAGCAGCGCCAACAGGGGCGGGTTGCATGGCTACACCTTC.

The chain employs TRBV9 and TRBJ2-1, with a possible D match to TRBD2 (5 bases). There are 12 residues in the CDR3. Trimming pared 5 bases from V and 6 bases from J, leaving 9 bases between. Per the germline V gene, CDR1 is SGDLS and CDR2 is YYNGEE. CDR3 sequence: CASSQRRNEQFF. The DNA of the CDR3 is TGTGCCAGCAGTCAGCGGCGCAATGAGCAGTTCTTC.

This clone is a singleton in its sample. The chain joins TRBV27 to TRBJ2-3; tentative D call: TRBD1 (5 bases). Germline V gives CDR1 MNHEY, CDR2 SMNVEV (reference sequence). This CDR3 is 15 amino acids long. Trimming stripped 3 bases from V and 2 bases from J, with 12 bases between. The CDR3 DNA is TGTGCCAGCAGTTTCTTTCGACAGTACACAGATACGCAGTATTTT. Translated: CASSFFRQYTDTQYF.

This clone has only a few counts. The chain links TRBV10-1 to TRBJ2-7, with D possibly TRBD2 on 5 matching bases. Germline CDR1 WNHNN, CDR2 SYGVQD (reference sequence). Trimming removed 5 bases at V and 0 bases at J, with 5 bases between. The CDR3 contains 12 residues. CDR3 DNA: TGCGCCAGCAGTCGGGGCTCCTACGAGCAGTACTTC. This sequence encodes CASSRGSYEQYF.

The chain has TRBV11-2 and TRBJ2-2, with D possibly being TRBD2 (6 bases). This CDR3 is built from 14 residues. Per germline, CDR1 SGHAT and CDR2 FQNNGV. Trimming left V 5 bases short and J 2 bases short, with 9 bases between. Written as DNA, the CDR3 is TGTGCCAGCAGCCGGAGGGGCAACACCGGGGAGCTGTTTTTT. Protein: CASSRRGNTGELFF.

The rearrangement joins TRBV7-9 to TRBJ2-5; 7 nucleotides agree with TRBD2. The V gene end was trimmed by 2 bases and the J gene end by 2 bases; junction bases not matched to a gene: 2. The CDR3 runs to 14 residues. Germline V lookup: CDR1 SEHNR, CDR2 FQNEAQ (reference sequence). Written as DNA, the CDR3 is TGTGCCAGCAGCTTACCGGGGGGTCAAGAGACCCAGTACTTC. Protein product: CASSLPGGQETQYF.

This sequence joins TRBV4-1 and TRBJ2-7; 13 bases agree with TRBD2. The CDR3 is 15 amino acids. Germline lookup yields CDR1 MGHRA and CDR2 YSYEKL. After removal of 4 bases from V and 5 bases from J, the junction contained 5 bases not matched to a gene. This CDR3 is CASSRVLAGGDEQYF. The DNA for the CDR3 is TGCGCCAGCAGCCGAGTACTAGCGGGAGGGGACGAGCAGTACTTC.

For the CDR3, the DNA is TGTGCCAGCAGCTTAGGCTTAGCGGGGGGATACAATGAGCAGTTCTTC. Its protein is CASSLGLAGGYNEQFF. The genes are TRBV7-7 and TRBJ2-1, with 10 bases fitting TRBD2. The CDR3 totals 16 residues. Germline assignment: CDR1 SSHAT and CDR2 FNYEAQ (reference sequence). With V trimmed by 1 base and J by 4 bases, 4 bases remained unmatched. Looking up the rest from reference TRBV7-7 and TRBJ2-1 gives the full variable domain: GAGVSQSPRYKVTKRGQDVTLRCDPISSHATLYWYQQALGQGPEFLTYFNYEAQPDKSGLPSDRFSAERPEGSISTLTIQRTEQRDSAMYRCASSLGLAGGYNEQFFGPGTRLTVL.

This sequence joins TRBV5-6 and TRBJ1-6; D ambiguous. The CDR3 loop spans 15 amino acids. The germline V gene encodes CDR1 SGHDT and CDR2 YYEEEE. The ends were cut back, 4 bases at V and 14 bases at J, with 22 bases in the middle. The CDR3 sequence is CASSPIPGLGAALHF. In DNA form, the CDR3 reads TGTGCCAGCAGCCCGATCCCCGGCCTGGGAGCGGCCCTCCACTTT.

On this clone: This sample includes further DNA sequences coding for the same CDR3. The rearrangement links TRBV19 to TRBJ1-1; no reliable D call. The CDR3 is 14 residues long. Germline CDR1 and CDR2: LNHDA and SQIVND (reference sequence). Trimming pared 4 bases from V and 1 base from J, leaving 10 bases between. DNA of the CDR3: TGTGCCAGTAGTAGGCGGGGAGCGAACACTGAAGCTTTCTTT. Protein: CASSRRGANTEAFF.

The chain employs TRBV2 and TRBJ2-3; D gene ambiguous. This CDR3 is 15 amino acids long. Germline CDR1 is SNHLY and CDR2 is FYNNEI. Trimming pared 6 bases from V and 6 bases from J, leaving 19 bases between. The DNA for the CDR3 is TGTGCCAGCAGGGGCAATCCAGTAAGCTCCGATACGCAGTATTTT. Protein product: CASRGNPVSSDTQYF.

The chain combines TRBV19 with TRBJ2-2; D unclear. Germline CDR1 is LNHDA and CDR2 is SQIVND (reference sequence). Trimming pared 9 bases from V and 7 bases from J, leaving 9 bases between. CDR3 size: 11 residues. The CDR3, as DNA: TGTGCCAGCCGAAGAGGCGGGGAGCTGTTTTTT. It specifies CASRRGGELFF. Based on the CDR3 plus reference TRBV19 and TRBJ2-2, the full variable domain is DGGITQSPKYLFRKEGQNVTLSCEQNLNHDAMYWYRQDPGQGLRLIYYSQIVNDFQKGDIAEGYSVSREKKESFPLTVTSAQKNPTAFYLCASRRGGELFFGEGSRLTVL.

This chain joins TRBV5-4 and TRBJ1-2, with D perhaps matching TRBD1 (5 bases). CDR3 length: 14 amino acids. From germline, CDR1 is SGHNT and CDR2 YYREEE (reference sequence). V lost 0 bases and J lost 6, with 12 bases in between. CDR3 sequence reads: CASSLGRTHDGYTF. The CDR3 region has the DNA TGTGCCAGCAGCTTGGGCCGGACACACGATGGCTACACCTTC.

This clone was found once. This rearrangement joins TRBV6-5 to TRBJ2-1, with D unresolved. The CDR3 has 12 residues. V lost 6 bases, J lost 9 bases, and 12 bases lay in between. Germline CDR1 MNHEY, CDR2 SVGAGI. The DNA for the CDR3 is TGTGCCAGCAGGGTAGCATATGGTGAGCAGTTCTTC. It yields the protein CASRVAYGEQFF.

This chain connects TRBV28 to TRBJ1-4; D remains unclear. Trimming removed 6 bases at V and 0 bases at J, with 8 bases between. Per germline, CDR1 MDHEN and CDR2 SYDVKM. The CDR3 totals 14 residues. This CDR3 reads CASSPRATNEKLFF. CDR3 in DNA: TGTGCCAGCAGCCCACGGGCAACTAATGAAAAACTGTTTTTT.

V gene TRBV9 combines with J gene TRBJ2-1; the match to TRBD2 covers 13 bases. After removal of 4 bases from V and 1 base from J, the junction contained 14 bases not matched to a gene. The CDR3 is made up of 20 amino acids. Germline CDR1 SGDLS, CDR2 YYNGEE. CDR3 protein: CASSHASGTSGARSYNEQFF. The CDR3 DNA is TGTGCCAGCAGCCACGCCTCCGGGACTAGCGGGGCGCGGTCCTACAATGAGCAGTTCTTC.

This rearrangement joins TRBV7-8 to TRBJ1-2; 9 positions match TRBD1. Germline CDR1 and CDR2: SGHVS and FQNEAQ. The CDR3 loop spans 12 amino acids. J gave up 7 bases and V 5 bases, and 2 bases lay outside the gene matches. CDR3 loop: CASSPTGGGYTF. DNA of the CDR3: TGTGCCAGCAGCCCGACAGGGGGTGGCTACACCTTC.

The rearrangement links TRBV5-4 to TRBJ2-3, with 7 bases fitting TRBD2. This CDR3 has 16 residues. Trimming removed 3 bases from V and 2 bases from J; junction bases left unmatched: 9. CDR1 is SGHNT and CDR2 is YYREEE in the germline V gene (reference sequence). CDR3 DNA: TGTGCCAGCAGCTATAAAAGCGGGACCATCACAGATACGCAGTATTTT. Translation gives CASSYKSGTITDTQYF. Together with reference TRBV5-4 and TRBJ2-3, the CDR3 gives the full variable domain: ETGVTQSPTHLIKTRGQQVTLRCSSQSGHNTVSWYQQALGQGPQFIFQYYREEENGRGNFPPRFSGLQFPNYSSELNVNALELDDSALYLCASSYKSGTITDTQYFGPGTRLTVL.

The CDR3 region is CASSLGIWGPVGNEQFF. In DNA, the CDR3 is TGTGCCAGCAGTTTAGGGATATGGGGCCCGGTAGGAAATGAGCAGTTCTTC. The rearrangement uses TRBV27 and TRBJ2-1, with a weak D call TRBD1 (5 bases). The CDR3 is 17 residues long. Trimming took off 2 bases at V and 7 bases at J, with 21 bases between the two ends. Germline assignment: CDR1 MNHEY and CDR2 SMNVEV (reference sequence).

This CDR3 reads CASSPNTGSGYTF. CDR3 bases: TGTGCCAGCAGTCCCAATACAGGGAGCGGCTACACCTTC. This chain uses TRBV28 with TRBJ1-2; tentative D call: TRBD1 (6 bases). From germline, CDR1 is MDHEN and CDR2 SYDVKM. CDR3 length: 13 amino acids. Deletions cut 5 bases from V and 8 bases from J, with 15 bases between.

This chain joins TRBV9 and TRBJ2-1; 10 bases are a match to TRBD2. This CDR3 has 21 amino acids. Germline CDR1 SGDLS, CDR2 YYNGEE. The V segment lost 4 bases and the J segment 5 bases; nucleotides outside the gene matches: 24. As DNA, the CDR3 is TGTGCCAGCAGCACCCGAGGACAGGGTGGTTCTAGCGGGAGTCTCCACAATGAGCAGTTCTTC. As protein: CASSTRGQGGSSGSLHNEQFF. Combining the CDR3 with reference TRBV9 and TRBJ2-1 gives the whole variable domain DSGVTQTPKHLITATGQRVTLRCSPRSGDLSVYWYQQSLDQGLQFLIQYYNGEERAKGNILERFSAQQFPDLHSELNLSSLELGDSALYFCASSTRGQGGSSGSLHNEQFFGPGTRLTVL.

The chain is built from TRBV9 and TRBJ2-5; 12 nucleotides agree with TRBD2. Looked up from germline, CDR1 is SGDLS and CDR2 is YYNGEE. The V segment lost 0 bases and the J segment 5 bases; nucleotides outside the gene matches: 5. This CDR3 is 16 amino acids long. CDR3: CASSVGLTSGGETQYF. CDR3 in DNA: TGTGCCAGCAGCGTAGGGTTGACTAGCGGGGGTGAGACCCAGTACTTC. Filled out from reference TRBV9 and TRBJ2-5, the complete variable domain reads DSGVTQTPKHLITATGQRVTLRCSPRSGDLSVYWYQQSLDQGLQFLIQYYNGEERAKGNILERFSAQQFPDLHSELNLSSLELGDSALYFCASSVGLTSGGETQYFGPGTRLLVL.

V usage is TRBV20-1 and J usage is TRBJ1-1, with D possibly being TRBD1 (6 bases). V was cut by 0 bases and J by 8 bases, with 7 bases left in between. CDR1 is DFQATT, CDR2 SNEGSKA, per germline (reference sequence). The length of the CDR3 is 11 residues. The CDR3 region has the DNA TGCAGTGCTAGAGACAGGGGAGAAGCTTTCTTT. It yields the protein CSARDRGEAFF.

The chain has TRBV6-2 or TRBV6-3 and TRBJ1-2; a weak D match, TRBD1 (6 bases). Germline CDR1 MNHEY, CDR2 SVGEGT. The CDR3 extends over 17 amino acids. V lost 4 bases and J 0 bases, leaving 18 bases between the germline ends. CDR3 in amino acids: CASSSLRGQLANYGYTF. The CDR3 region has the DNA TGTGCCAGCAGTTCCTTACGCGGACAGCTCGCTAACTATGGCTACACCTTC.

This chain connects TRBV5-5 to TRBJ2-3, with 12 nucleotides matching TRBD2. The CDR3 loop spans 15 amino acids. The trim removed 4 bases at V and 9 bases at J, leaving 9 bases unmatched. Germline CDR1 reads SGHKS; CDR2 reads YYEKEE (reference sequence). The CDR3 is CASSGILAGGRTQYF. The CDR3 bases are TGTGCCAGCAGCGGTATTCTAGCGGGGGGGAGAACGCAGTATTTT.

This clone occurred a few times. The chain combines TRBV9 with TRBJ2-7; D is undetermined. V lost 0 bases and J 2 bases, leaving 6 bases between the germline ends. Germline CDR1 reads SGDLS; CDR2 reads YYNGEE. The CDR3 totals 13 residues. CDR3 DNA: TGTGCCAGCAGCGTAGGGGCAGCCTACGAGCAGTACTTC. Its protein product is CASSVGAAYEQYF.